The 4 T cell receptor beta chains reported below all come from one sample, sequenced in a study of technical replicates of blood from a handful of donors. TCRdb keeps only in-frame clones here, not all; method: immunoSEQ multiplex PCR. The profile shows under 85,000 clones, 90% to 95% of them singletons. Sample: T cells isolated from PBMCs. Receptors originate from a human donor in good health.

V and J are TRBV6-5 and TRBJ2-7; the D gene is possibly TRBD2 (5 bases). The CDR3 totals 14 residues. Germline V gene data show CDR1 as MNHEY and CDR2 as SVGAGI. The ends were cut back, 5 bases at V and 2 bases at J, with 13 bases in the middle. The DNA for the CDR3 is TGTGCCAGCAGTCCCCCCGGACTGACCTACGAGCAGTACTTC. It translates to CASSPPGLTYEQYF.

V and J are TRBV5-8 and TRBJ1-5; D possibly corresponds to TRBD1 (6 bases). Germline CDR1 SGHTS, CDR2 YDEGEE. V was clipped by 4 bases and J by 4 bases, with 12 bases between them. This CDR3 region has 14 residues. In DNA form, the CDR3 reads TGTGCCAGCAGCCCGGGACATCCGAATCAGCCCCAGCATTTT. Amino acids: CASSPGHPNQPQHF.

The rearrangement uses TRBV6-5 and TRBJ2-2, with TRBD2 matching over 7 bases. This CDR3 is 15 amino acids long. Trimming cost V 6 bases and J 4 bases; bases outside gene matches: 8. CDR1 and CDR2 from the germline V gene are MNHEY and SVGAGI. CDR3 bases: TGTGCCAGCAGGGACTTTAGCGGGTCCACCGGGGAGCTGTTTTTT. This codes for CASRDFSGSTGELFF.

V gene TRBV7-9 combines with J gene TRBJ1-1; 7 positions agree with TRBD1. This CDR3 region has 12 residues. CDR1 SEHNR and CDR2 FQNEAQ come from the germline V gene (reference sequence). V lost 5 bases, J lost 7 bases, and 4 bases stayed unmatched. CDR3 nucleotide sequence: TGTGCCAGCAGCCGGGGACAGAGTGAAGCTTTCTTT. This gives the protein CASSRGQSEAFF.